This TCR beta chain was sequenced for a study of blood T cell repertoires in COVID-19 (TCRdb year 2020). Background on the whole study: The collaborator samples originated in the United States, Italy and Spain and spanned the acute and convalescent phases of COVID-19. Where available, HLA class I and class II types were taken from metadata supplied by the sample provider and were not determined by assay-based typing. The samples were drawn from two sources: the first 160 participants of the ongoing ImmuneRACE study, and approximately 1,300 subjects contributed by 6 global collaborators. Subjects who had been exposed to COVID-19, were actively infected with it, or had recovered from it provided the deeply sampled blood TCRbeta repertoires that made up the dataset. A de-identified subject ID, COVID-19 status, age in years and sex were almost always included in the sample metadata. The repertoires were made available in a free public database intended to serve as a resource for research on the immune response to SARS-CoV-2. The prospective study material was composed of cDNA or gDNA derived from T cells, B-cell-depleted T cells, or PBMCs.

The germline V gene (reference sequence) yields MNHNY for CDR1 and SVGAGI for CDR2. The CDR3, from cysteine to phenylalanine, totals 11 residues. Here the CDR3 DNA is all that survives: 33 bases in frame from base 1. The germline ends are 3 bases apart after V is trimmed by 5 bases and J by 2 bases. The paper as a whole reports these results and caveats: The quantity of clinical and demographic metadata differed by source and by participant and was supplied without curation.

TCRbeta CDR3 regions were amplified from genomic DNA by means of the immunoSEQ Assay, a bias-controlled multiplex PCR. Under the source paper's analysis protocol: The number of nucleated cells in each sample was estimated by amplification of reference gene primers within the assay. Sequence reads were collapsed and filtered to measure the absolute abundance of every unique TCRbeta CDR3 rearrangement. For each sample, productive Simpson clonality was calculated by taking the square root of Simpson's diversity index across productive rearrangements. The table was pulled from immuneACCESS by TCRdb, which kept in-frame rearrangements only. Such tables lose some clones; where checked, under half of the loss comes from unresolved V genes, and the rest has no known cause. V and J calls plus clone size are reproduced from that table; the DNA served to infer D and trimming. The sample table holds around 150,000 clones, of which approximately 84% were seen once. The ten largest make up around 2.1% of the sample.

Collaborating institutions collected whole blood in K2EDTA tubes following their own protocols. For TCRbeta analysis, collaborator samples were shipped as frozen whole blood, as isolated PBMCs, or as DNA extracted from either sample type. To note about this clone: The specificity of this receptor is unknown. No much larger clone is present one base from it, and per-base qualities are unavailable.

Sequenced: peripheral blood. The receptor's source is a man between 65 and 80 years old with acute or convalescent COVID-19. The sequence joins TRBV6-6 to TRBJ2-5, with no reliable assignment of the D segment. CDR3 reads: CASSPQETQYF. The DNA reads TGTGCCAGCAGTCCTCAAGAGACCCAGTACTTC.